These T cell receptor beta chains were read from a single sample in a study of blood T cell repertoires in COVID-19. Sequencing was performed with immunoSEQ multiplex PCR; in TCRdb, only in-frame clones are kept and a portion is missing. The table records 200,000 to 300,000 clones, roughly 76% of them present only once. What was sequenced was peripheral blood. These receptors were collected from a woman older than 75 with COVID-19, enrolled during active disease. Each CDR3 is given with its conserved first and last residue. The D gene is left open where the match is weak. Size tells how often a clone was seen (once, few, many) or the class of an expanded clone, and some rows leave it out.

size	J	length	D	V	CDR3	DNA
NA	TRBJ1-4	16	NA	TRBV7-9	CASSLAGTLSNEKLFF	TGTGCCAGCAGCTTAGCCGGGACACTTAGTAATGAAAAACTGTTTTTT
NA	TRBJ1-6	15	NA	TRBV5-4	CASSLLALPNSPLHF	TGTGCCAGCAGCTTGTTGGCCCTCCCTAATTCACCCCTCCACTTT
NA	TRBJ1-1	16	TRBD1	TRBV27	CASSSGQVRMNTEAFF	TGTGCCAGCAGTTCCGGACAGGTGAGAATGAACACTGAAGCTTTCTTT
few	TRBJ1-2	11	NA	TRBV6-5	CASSQNYGYTF	TGTGCCAGCTCCCAAAACTATGGCTACACCTTC
NA	TRBJ2-3	15	NA	TRBV24-1	CATSDPGHSTDTQYF	TGTGCCACCAGTGATCCGGGACACTCCACAGATACGCAGTATTTT
NA	TRBJ2-1	16	NA	TRBV6-5	CASSYSTAPRYNEQFF	TGTGCCAGCAGTTACTCGACTGCCCCCCGCTACAATGAGCAGTTCTTC
NA	TRBJ2-5	16	TRBD1	TRBV5-5	CASRGEGTGNQETQYF	TGTGCCAGCAGGGGAGAGGGGACAGGGAACCAAGAGACCCAGTACTTC
NA	TRBJ1-4	14	NA	TRBV5-1	CASRAGGVDEKLFF	TGCGCCAGCCGCGCCGGGGGGGTTGATGAAAAACTGTTTTTT
NA	TRBJ1-6	14	NA	TRBV19	CASSMDSVSSPLHF	TGTGCCAGTAGTATGGACAGCGTCTCCTCACCCCTCCACTTT
few	TRBJ1-2	12	TRBD1	TRBV5-6	CASTTGGFGYTF	TGTGCCAGCACGACAGGGGGGTTTGGCTACACCTTC
NA	TRBJ2-5	15	TRBD2	TRBV30	CAWSGGRGAQETQYF	TGTGCCTGGAGTGGGGGGCGGGGGGCCCAAGAGACCCAGTACTTC
NA	TRBJ1-2	14	NA	TRBV5-6	CASSPSRGRYGYTF	TGTGCCAGCAGCCCTTCCAGGGGCCGGTATGGCTACACCTTC